Listed below are T cell receptor beta chains from one sample, sequenced in a study. Using its own MiXCR run on the RT-PCR reads, TCRdb lists one record per CDR3 protein. Here the sample spans 650,000 to 800,000 distinct CDR3 sequences, 14% being singletons. Sequences were obtained from memory CD4+ T cells from blood. Receptors originate from a female donor in good health, serving as a healthy control. Both conserved end residues are part of each CDR3. Each record gives: D gene, V gene, J gene, clone size, CDR3 protein, CDR3 DNA. A D gene is named only where the DNA matches it firmly. Expanded clones are given a class, and other clones once, few, many or no size at all.

TRBD1	TRBV30	TRBJ2-7	once	CAWSGTGNFYEQYF	TGTGCCTGGAGCGGGACAGGGAATTTCTACGAGCAGTACTTC
NA	TRBV7-2	TRBJ2-7	NA	CASSAITRRGEQYF	TGTGCCAGCAGCGCCATCACGCGTAGGGGCGAGCAGTACTTC
TRBD1	TRBV6-2/TRBV6-3	TRBJ2-6	NA	CASSYEAGGVAGANVLTF	TGTGCCAGCAGTTACGAGGCAGGGGGAGTTGCTGGGGCCAACGTCCTGACTTTC
TRBD2	TRBV12-3/TRBV12-4	TRBJ2-7	NA	CASSRTSGTPYEQYF	TGTGCCAGCAGTCGGACTAGCGGGACCCCATACGAGCAGTACTTC
NA	TRBV20-1	TRBJ1-3	few	CSAAQPGHHSGNTIYF	TGCAGTGCTGCACAGCCGGGACATCACTCTGGAAACACCATATATTTT
TRBD2	TRBV7-3	TRBJ2-1	few	CASSRLGGRAGNEQFF	TGTGCCAGCAGCCGCCTTGGCGGGAGGGCGGGCAATGAGCAGTTCTTC
NA	TRBV5-1	TRBJ1-4	few	CASSSPTDTNEKLFF	TGCGCCAGCAGCTCGCCGACGGACACTAATGAAAAACTGTTTTTT
NA	TRBV7-2	TRBJ1-6	NA	CASSPSIGGSPLHF	TGTGCCAGCAGCCCGTCTATAGGTGGTTCACCCCTCCACTTT
NA	TRBV5-6	TRBJ2-3	many	CASSRATRQELADTQYF	TGTGCCAGCAGCCGAGCGACCCGACAGGAGTTGGCAGATACGCAGTATTTT
TRBD1	TRBV7-2	TRBJ1-1	NA	CASSHRQGLVEAFF	TGTGCCAGCAGCCACCGACAGGGTTTAGTTGAAGCTTTCTTT
TRBD2	TRBV20-1	TRBJ2-7	many	CSAIHSGRARDYEQYF	TGCAGTGCTATACATAGCGGGAGGGCCAGGGATTACGAGCAGTACTTC
NA	TRBV28	TRBJ1-1	many	CASSYQSPYGIMNTEAFF	TGTGCCAGCAGTTACCAATCTCCTTACGGGATTATGAACACTGAAGCTTTCTTT
TRBD1	TRBV6-5	TRBJ2-1	many	CASSPGTGGVQFF	TGTGCCAGCAGTCCCGGGACAGGGGGCGTGCAGTTCTTC
TRBD1	TRBV5-1	TRBJ1-2	NA	CASSEETSKYGQAWDYGYTF	TGCGCCAGCAGCGAGGAAACCTCGAAATATGGACAGGCCTGGGACTATGGCTACACCTTC
TRBD1	TRBV6-6	TRBJ2-5	few	CASSYPGTGGSETQYF	TGTGCCAGCAGTTACCCAGGGACAGGGGGGTCGGAGACCCAGTACTTC
NA	TRBV29-1	TRBJ2-3	many	CSSNTDTQYF	TGCAGCTCAAACACAGATACGCAGTATTTT
TRBD1	TRBV15	TRBJ2-5	many	CATSRDRGSETQYF	TGTGCCACCAGCAGGGACAGGGGTTCAGAGACCCAGTACTTC
TRBD1	TRBV12-3/TRBV12-4	TRBJ1-1	few	CASSRQGAEAFF	TGTGCCAGCAGTCGACAGGGGGCTGAAGCTTTCTTT
NA	TRBV6-5	TRBJ2-7	many	CASSYSAGGSYEQYF	TGTGCCAGCAGTTACTCGGCCGGCGGGTCCTACGAGCAGTACTTC
NA	TRBV7-9	TRBJ1-5	few	CASSLAGGMNQPQHF	TGTGCCAGCAGCTTAGCGGGGGGCATGAATCAGCCCCAGCATTTT
NA	TRBV6-5	TRBJ2-7	many	CASSYRYRAGEQYF	TGTGCCAGCAGTTACAGGTACAGGGCGGGCGAGCAGTACTTC
TRBD1	TRBV5-1	TRBJ1-1	few	CASSIGTGGIMNTEAFF	TGCGCCAGCAGCATCGGGACAGGGGGCATCATGAACACTGAAGCTTTCTTT
NA	TRBV7-9	TRBJ2-5	NA	CASSLREFETQYF	TGTGCCAGCAGCTTAAGGGAGTTTGAGACCCAGTACTTC
TRBD2	TRBV3-1	TRBJ2-7	NA	CASSPGLAGHEQYF	TGTGCCAGCAGCCCAGGACTAGCGGGGCACGAGCAGTACTTC
NA	TRBV5-1	TRBJ1-2	NA	CASSPTPAGRSDGYTF	TGCGCCAGCAGCCCGACCCCTGCGGGACGCTCGGACGGCTACACCTTC
NA	TRBV20-1	TRBJ2-3	few	CSVSSYGTDTQYF	TGCAGTGTTAGTAGTTACGGCACAGATACGCAGTATTTT
NA	TRBV11-2	TRBJ2-2	many	CASSWGAAGELFF	TGTGCCAGCAGCTGGGGGGCGGCCGGGGAGCTGTTTTTT
NA	TRBV7-8	TRBJ1-6	NA	CASSLGPNSPLHF	TGTGCCAGCAGCTTAGGACCGAATTCACCCCTCCACTTT
TRBD1	TRBV9	TRBJ2-5	NA	CASSQGAIDQETQYF	TGTGCCAGCTCCCAGGGGGCCATCGACCAAGAGACCCAGTACTTC
TRBD2	TRBV5-4	TRBJ2-1	NA	CASSSAETSGNNEQFF	TGTGCCAGCAGCTCGGCCGAGACTAGCGGAAATAATGAGCAGTTCTTC
NA	TRBV6-2/TRBV6-3	TRBJ2-1	NA	CASRSRENNEQFF	TGTGCCAGCAGGTCGAGGGAAAACAATGAGCAGTTCTTC
NA	TRBV12-3/TRBV12-4	TRBJ1-2	few	CASISRGESSGYTF	TGTGCCAGCATATCTAGGGGCGAATCCTCTGGCTACACCTTC
NA	TRBV6-5	TRBJ2-4	many	CASRPTGEGATKNIQYF	TGTGCCAGCAGGCCAACGGGGGAGGGGGCTACCAAAAACATTCAGTACTTC
NA	TRBV3-1	TRBJ1-2	NA	CASSQDGPGGYGYTF	TGTGCCAGCAGCCAAGACGGCCCCGGCGGTTATGGCTACACCTTC
NA	TRBV12-3/TRBV12-4	TRBJ2-7	many	CASTRGFSYEQYF	TGTGCCAGCACCCGGGGATTTTCCTACGAGCAGTACTTC
NA	TRBV15	TRBJ1-6	NA	CATSGQVVNSPLHF	TGTGCCACCAGCGGCCAGGTGGTGAATTCACCCCTCCACTTT
TRBD1	TRBV4-3	TRBJ1-2	many	CASSQDWDSGYTF	TGCGCCAGCAGCCAAGACTGGGACAGCGGCTACACCTTC
NA	TRBV5-6	TRBJ1-2	NA	CASSSGRTVYGYTF	TGTGCCAGCAGCTCTGGTCGGACGGTCTATGGCTACACCTTC
TRBD2	TRBV20-1	TRBJ2-5	NA	CSARDPLAGGGETQYF	TGCAGTGCTAGAGATCCCCTAGCGGGGGGTGGGGAGACCCAGTACTTC
NA	TRBV6-6	TRBJ2-7	many	CASSPQGTYEQYF	TGTGCCAGCAGCCCTCAGGGTACCTACGAGCAGTACTTC
TRBD2	TRBV27	TRBJ2-2	NA	CASSLSLRESTGELFF	TGTGCCAGCAGTTTATCTCTGCGGGAGAGCACCGGGGAGCTGTTTTTT
NA	TRBV6-5	TRBJ1-1	many	CASSYSRGSEAFF	TGTGCCAGCAGTTACTCGCGAGGCTCTGAAGCTTTCTTT
TRBD2	TRBV12-3/TRBV12-4	TRBJ2-2	many	CASRPTSAGELFF	TGTGCCAGCAGACCGACTAGCGCCGGGGAGCTGTTTTTT
TRBD2	TRBV7-9	TRBJ2-7	few	CASSPWLRGGASEQYF	TGTGCCAGCAGCCCCTGGTTGCGGGGAGGGGCGAGCGAGCAGTACTTC
TRBD1	TRBV20-1	TRBJ1-1	many	CSAAARGRKNTEAFF	TGCAGTGCTGCGGCCAGGGGGCGAAAGAACACTGAAGCTTTCTTT